The 2 T cell receptor beta chains below come from one sample, sequenced in a study of beta chain features in type 1 diabetes. Since all of the isolated RNA was reverse transcribed, expressed TCRB transcripts were what got sequenced. Sequenced by immunoSEQ multiplex PCR; TCRdb stores in-frame clones only, minus some. The sample holds hundreds of thousands of clones, about 15% seen once. The sample consisted of central memory CD4+ T cells from blood. The receptor source for this set is a man aged 25 to 40 in good health.

This clone was counted between two and nine times. This sequence joins TRBV6-6 and TRBJ2-3; D not certain. The CDR3 has 12 residues. The V end was cut by 4 bases, the J end by 2 bases, with 4 bases between. CDR1 is MNHNY and CDR2 is SVGAGI in the germline V gene (reference sequence). CDR3 amino acids: CASSSFTDTQYF. In DNA form, the CDR3 reads TGTGCCAGCAGTTCATTCACAGATACGCAGTATTTT.

The chain combines TRBV19 with TRBJ2-1; possible D gene TRBD2, 6 bases. Trimming left V 6 bases short and J 0 bases short, with 12 bases between. Germline V gene sequence: CDR1 LNHDA, CDR2 SQIVND (reference sequence). This CDR3 comprises 15 residues. CDR3 residues: CASRGGPLSYNEQFF. CDR3 nucleotide sequence: TGTGCCAGTAGGGGGGGTCCACTCTCCTACAATGAGCAGTTCTTC.